Sequencing of this T cell receptor beta chain was carried out in a study of T cell responses to AZD1222 COVID-19 vaccine. General study points: Donors were mostly white British, more females; clonal diversity possibly underestimated. Repertoire sampling happened only post peak T cell response. Spike as a whole was targeted by vaccine-associated CD4 TCRs, dominant at 160-218 and 743-854.

The CDR3 runs 14 residues. Trimming removed 2 bases at V and 3 bases at J, with 12 bases between. The germline V gene encodes CDR1 SGHKS and CDR2 YYEKEE (reference sequence). Measured with immunoSEQ multiplex PCR; TCRdb has only the in-frame clones, and not every one. The table shows fewer than 200,000 clones, with approximately 90% occurring only once. Of note for this clone: Its antigen is currently unknown.

The sequenced sample was peripheral blood, obtained 28 days after the second AZD1222 dose. The chain links TRBV5-5 to TRBJ2-7, with D maybe TRBD1 (6 bases). This clonotype originated in an adult who received the AZD1222 COVID-19 vaccine. The CDR3 protein is CASSFRVGGYEQYF. In DNA form, the CDR3 reads TGTGCCAGCAGCTTTCGGGTAGGGGGCTACGAGCAGTACTTC.